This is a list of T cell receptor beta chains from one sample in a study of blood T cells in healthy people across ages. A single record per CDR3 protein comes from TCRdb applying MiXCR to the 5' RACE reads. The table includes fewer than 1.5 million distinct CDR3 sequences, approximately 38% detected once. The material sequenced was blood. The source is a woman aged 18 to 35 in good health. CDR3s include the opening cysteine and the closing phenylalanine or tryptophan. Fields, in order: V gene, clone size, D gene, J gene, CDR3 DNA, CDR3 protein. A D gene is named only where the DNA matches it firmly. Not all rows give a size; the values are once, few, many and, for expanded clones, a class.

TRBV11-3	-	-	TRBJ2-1	TGTGCCAGCAGCCCCCAGGCTAGCGTCTACAATGAGCAGTTCTTC	CASSPQASVYNEQFF
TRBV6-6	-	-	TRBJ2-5	TGTGCTTCGAGAGGGGTTTGGTTGGAGACCCAGTACTTC	CASRGVWLETQYF
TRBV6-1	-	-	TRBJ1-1	TGTGCCAGCAGGGGTCTCGACACTGAAGCTTTCTTT	CASRGLDTEAFF
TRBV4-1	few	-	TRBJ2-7	TGCGCCAGCAGCTATATTTTGGGGGGCGGGGGGCAGTACTTC	CASSYILGGGGQYF
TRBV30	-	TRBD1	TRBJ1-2	TGTGCCTGGCTACCAGCCTCAGGGGGCAGCCCGGGTGGCTACACCTTC	CAWLPASGGSPGGYTF
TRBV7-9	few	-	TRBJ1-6	TGTGCCAGCAGCTTAGAGTTGGACACAACACCCCTCCACTTT	CASSLELDTTPLHF
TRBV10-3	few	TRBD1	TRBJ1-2	TGTGCCATCAAATCGGGGGACAGGGCCTATGGCTACACCTTC	CAIKSGDRAYGYTF
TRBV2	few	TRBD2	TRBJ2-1	TGTGCCAGCAGTGTTACTAGCGGGAAAGATGAGCAGTTCTTC	CASSVTSGKDEQFF
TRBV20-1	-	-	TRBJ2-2	TGCAGTGCTAGACACCCCACTCCTTACACCGGGGAGCTGTTTTTT	CSARHPTPYTGELFF
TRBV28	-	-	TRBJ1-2	TGTGCCATAACCCCACGGGGGTACGGCTACACCTTC	CAITPRGYGYTF
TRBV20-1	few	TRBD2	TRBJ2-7	TGCAGTGCTAGCGGGACTAGCGGGAGTAACTACGAGCAGTACTTC	CSASGTSGSNYEQYF
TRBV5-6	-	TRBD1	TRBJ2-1	TGTGCCAGTACTCCGTTCGACAGGGGCGACAATGAGCAGTTCTTC	CASTPFDRGDNEQFF
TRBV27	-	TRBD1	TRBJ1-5	TGTGCCAGCAGAACTAGTACACAGGGGGATCAGCCCCAGCATTTT	CASRTSTQGDQPQHF
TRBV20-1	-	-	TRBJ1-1	TGCAGTGTCGCGGGGAGGACCAACACTGAAGCTTTCTTT	CSVAGRTNTEAFF
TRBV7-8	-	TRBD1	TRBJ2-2	TGTGCCAGCAGCACCGGGACAGGGGTTAACGCCGGGGAGCTGTTTTTT	CASSTGTGVNAGELFF
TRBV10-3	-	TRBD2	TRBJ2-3	TGTGCCATCAGTGGAGCTAGCGGGGGGGCCTTTCCAGATACGCAGTATTTT	CAISGASGGAFPDTQYF